Sequencing of this T cell receptor (beta chain) was carried out in a study of metastatic and nonmetastatic thyroid tumors. Study information: The study looked at repertoires side by side in blood and in tumor or nodule tissue from malignant and benign thyroid patients. Study-level points and caveats: Reported TCR beta diversity, measured in blood and tumor, was significantly higher for malignant thyroid tumors than for benign nodules.

The CDR3 runs 13 residues. Germline assignment: CDR1 SGHNT and CDR2 YENEEA. Losses at the gene ends were 5 bases for V and 10 bases for J; bases not matched to a gene: 7. This clone was recorded only once. The antigen remains undetermined. Authors' processing steps: Building a distant-metastasis classifier for papillary thyroid cancer drew on CDR3 differences across clinicopathological groups. TCRdb called clones again from the PCR reads with MiXCR. The V and J calls here are based on TCRdb, not the publication. This sample carries roughly 46,000 clones, around 25% of them seen once, and the ten largest clones take 3% to 3.5%. Thyroid surgery was preceded by no treatment in any patient.

The gene calls are TRBV11-3 and TRBJ2-1, with 8 bases aligning to TRBD1. Input material: blood. The sequence was collected from a male donor with papillary thyroid cancer or a benign thyroid nodule (not recorded which). Some clones in this sample may be carry-over from other donors' samples. The CDR3 sequence is CASSPGQAEEQFF. The DNA of the CDR3 is TGTGCCAGCAGCCCGGGACAGGCTGAGGAGCAGTTCTTC.